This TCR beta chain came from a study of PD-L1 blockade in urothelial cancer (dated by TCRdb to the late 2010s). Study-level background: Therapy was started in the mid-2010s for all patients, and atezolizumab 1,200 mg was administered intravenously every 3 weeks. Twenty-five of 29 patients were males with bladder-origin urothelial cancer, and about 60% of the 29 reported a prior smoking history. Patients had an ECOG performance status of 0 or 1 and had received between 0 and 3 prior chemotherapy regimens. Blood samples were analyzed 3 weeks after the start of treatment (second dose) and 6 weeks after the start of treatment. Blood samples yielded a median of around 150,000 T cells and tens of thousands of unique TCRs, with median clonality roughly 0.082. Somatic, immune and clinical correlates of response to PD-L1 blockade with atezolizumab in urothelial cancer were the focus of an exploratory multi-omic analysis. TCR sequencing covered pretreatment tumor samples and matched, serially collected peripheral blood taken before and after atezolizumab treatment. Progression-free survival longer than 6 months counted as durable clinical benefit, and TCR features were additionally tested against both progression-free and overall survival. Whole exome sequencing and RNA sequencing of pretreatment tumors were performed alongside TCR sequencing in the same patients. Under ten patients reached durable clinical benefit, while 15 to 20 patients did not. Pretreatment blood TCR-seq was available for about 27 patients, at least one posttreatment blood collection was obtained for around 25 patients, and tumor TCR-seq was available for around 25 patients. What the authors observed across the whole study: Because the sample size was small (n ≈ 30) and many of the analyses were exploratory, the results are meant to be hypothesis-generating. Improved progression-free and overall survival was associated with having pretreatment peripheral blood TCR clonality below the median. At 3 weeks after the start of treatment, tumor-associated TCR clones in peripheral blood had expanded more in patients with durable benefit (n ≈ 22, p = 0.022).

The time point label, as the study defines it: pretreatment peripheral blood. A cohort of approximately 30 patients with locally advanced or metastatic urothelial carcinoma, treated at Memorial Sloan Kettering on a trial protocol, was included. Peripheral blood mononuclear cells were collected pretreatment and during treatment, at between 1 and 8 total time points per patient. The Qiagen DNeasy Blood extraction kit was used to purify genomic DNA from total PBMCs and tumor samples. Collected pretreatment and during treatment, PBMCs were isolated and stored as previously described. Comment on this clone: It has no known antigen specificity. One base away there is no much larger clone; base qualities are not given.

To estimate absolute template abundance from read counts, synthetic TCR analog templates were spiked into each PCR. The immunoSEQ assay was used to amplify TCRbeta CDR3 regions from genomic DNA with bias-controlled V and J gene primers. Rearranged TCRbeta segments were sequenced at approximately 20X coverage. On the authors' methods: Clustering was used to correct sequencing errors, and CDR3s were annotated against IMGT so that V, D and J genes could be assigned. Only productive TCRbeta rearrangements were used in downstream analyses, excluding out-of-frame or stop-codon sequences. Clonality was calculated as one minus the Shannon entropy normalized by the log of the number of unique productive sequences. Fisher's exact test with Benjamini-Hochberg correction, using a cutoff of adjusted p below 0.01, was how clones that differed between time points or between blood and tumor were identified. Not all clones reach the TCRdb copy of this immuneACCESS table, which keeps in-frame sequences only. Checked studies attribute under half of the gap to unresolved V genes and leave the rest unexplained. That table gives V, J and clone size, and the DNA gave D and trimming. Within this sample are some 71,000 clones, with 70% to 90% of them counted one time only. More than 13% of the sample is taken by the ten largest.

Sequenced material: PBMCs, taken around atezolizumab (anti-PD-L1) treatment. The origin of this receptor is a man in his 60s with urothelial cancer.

The sequence in DNA is TGTGCCAGCAGCTTTAAACTGTACGAGCAGTACTTC. It translates as CASSFKLYEQYF. The chain links TRBV7-2 with TRBJ2-7, with the D gene call left open. The germline V gene yields SGHTA for CDR1 and FQGNSA for CDR2. The trim is 3 bases for V and 4 bases for J, with a gap of 7 bases between the germline ends. Counted from cysteine to phenylalanine, this CDR3 has 12 amino acids. Only the CDR3 DNA stays, 36 bases, in frame from base 1. With the portions outside the CDR3 filled from the reference TRBV7-2 and TRBJ2-7 genes, the complete variable region becomes GAGVSQSPSNKVTEKGKDVELRCDPISGHTALYWYRQSLGQGLEFLIYFQGNSAPDKSGLPSDRFSAERTGGSVSTLTIQRTQQEDSAVYLCASSFKLYEQYFGPGTRLTVT.